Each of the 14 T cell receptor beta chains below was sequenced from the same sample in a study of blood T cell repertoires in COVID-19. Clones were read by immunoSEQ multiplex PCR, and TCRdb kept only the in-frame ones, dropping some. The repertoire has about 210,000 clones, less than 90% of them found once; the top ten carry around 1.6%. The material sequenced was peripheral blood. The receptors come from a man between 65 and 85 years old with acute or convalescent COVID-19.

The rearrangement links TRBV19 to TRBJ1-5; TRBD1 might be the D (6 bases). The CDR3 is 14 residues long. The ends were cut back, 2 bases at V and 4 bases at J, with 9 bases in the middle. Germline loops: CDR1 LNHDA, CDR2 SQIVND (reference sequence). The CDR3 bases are TGTGCCAGTAGTATAACAGGGTCTAATCAGCCCCAGCATTTT. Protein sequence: CASSITGSNQPQHF.

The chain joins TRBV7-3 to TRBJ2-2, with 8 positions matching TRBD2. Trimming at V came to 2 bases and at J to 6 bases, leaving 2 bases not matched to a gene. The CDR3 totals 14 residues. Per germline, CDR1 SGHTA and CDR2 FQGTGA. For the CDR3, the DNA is TGTGCCAGCAGCTTACAACTAGCGGCCGGGGAGCTGTTTTTT. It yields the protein CASSLQLAAGELFF.

The DNA for the CDR3 is TGTGCCAGTAGGGCGTGGGAGGGGGATCAGCCCCAGCATTTT. Protein: CASRAWEGDQPQHF. The J gene is TRBJ1-5, the V gene TRBV19; D is perhaps TRBD1 (6 bases). This CDR3 is 14 amino acids long. Germline CDR1 and CDR2: LNHDA and SQIVND (reference sequence). The V end lost 6 bases, the J end lost 5 bases, and 14 bases lay between the germline ends.

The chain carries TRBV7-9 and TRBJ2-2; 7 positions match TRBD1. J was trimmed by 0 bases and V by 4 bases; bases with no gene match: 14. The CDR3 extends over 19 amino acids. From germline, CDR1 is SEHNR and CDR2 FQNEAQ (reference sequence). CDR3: CASSSKTRGQLANTGELFF. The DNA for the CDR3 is TGTGCCAGCAGCTCGAAGACAAGGGGGCAGCTCGCGAACACCGGGGAGCTGTTTTTT.

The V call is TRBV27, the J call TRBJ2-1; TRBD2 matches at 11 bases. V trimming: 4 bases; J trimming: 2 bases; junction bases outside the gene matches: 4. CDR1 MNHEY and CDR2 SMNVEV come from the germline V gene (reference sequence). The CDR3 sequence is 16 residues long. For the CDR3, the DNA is TGTGCCAGCAGTTGGACTAGCGGGTTTCCCTACAATGAGCAGTTCTTC. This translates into CASSWTSGFPYNEQFF.

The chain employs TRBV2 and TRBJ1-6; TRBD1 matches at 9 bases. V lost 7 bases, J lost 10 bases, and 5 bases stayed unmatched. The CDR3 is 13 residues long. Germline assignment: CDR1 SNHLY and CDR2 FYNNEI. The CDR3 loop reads CASKGQGKSPLHF. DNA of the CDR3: TGTGCCAGCAAGGGACAGGGAAAATCACCCCTCCACTTT.

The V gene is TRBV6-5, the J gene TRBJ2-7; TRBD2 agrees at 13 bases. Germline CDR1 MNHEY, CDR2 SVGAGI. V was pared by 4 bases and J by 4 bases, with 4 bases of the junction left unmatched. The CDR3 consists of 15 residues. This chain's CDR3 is CASSSWTSGRYEQYF. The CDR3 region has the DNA TGTGCCAGCAGTTCATGGACTAGCGGGAGATACGAGCAGTACTTC.

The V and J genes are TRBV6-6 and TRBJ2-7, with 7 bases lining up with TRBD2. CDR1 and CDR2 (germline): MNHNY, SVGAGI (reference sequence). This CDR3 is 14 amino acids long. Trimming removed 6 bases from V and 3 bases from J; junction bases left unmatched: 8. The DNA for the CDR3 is TGTGCCAGCAGCCGTGATGCGGGGGACTACGAGCAGTACTTC. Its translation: CASSRDAGDYEQYF.

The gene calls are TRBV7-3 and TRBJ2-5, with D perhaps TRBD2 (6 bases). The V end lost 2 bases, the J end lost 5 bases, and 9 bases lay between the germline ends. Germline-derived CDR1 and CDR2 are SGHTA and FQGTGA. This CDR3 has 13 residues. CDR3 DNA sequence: TGTGCCAGCAGCTTAGGGGGGACGGAGACCCAGTACTTC. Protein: CASSLGGTETQYF.

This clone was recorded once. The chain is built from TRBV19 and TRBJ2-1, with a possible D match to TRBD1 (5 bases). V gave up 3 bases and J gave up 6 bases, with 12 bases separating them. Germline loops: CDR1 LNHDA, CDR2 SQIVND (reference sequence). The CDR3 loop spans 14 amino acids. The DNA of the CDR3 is TGTGCCAGTAGTATGGGGCACCCTGGCAATGAGCAGTTCTTC. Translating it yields CASSMGHPGNEQFF.

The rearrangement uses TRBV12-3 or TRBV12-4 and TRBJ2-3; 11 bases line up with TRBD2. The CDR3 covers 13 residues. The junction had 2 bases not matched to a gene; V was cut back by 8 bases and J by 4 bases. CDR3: CASRTSGSDTQYF. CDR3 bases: TGTGCCAGCCGGACTAGCGGGTCAGATACGCAGTATTTT.

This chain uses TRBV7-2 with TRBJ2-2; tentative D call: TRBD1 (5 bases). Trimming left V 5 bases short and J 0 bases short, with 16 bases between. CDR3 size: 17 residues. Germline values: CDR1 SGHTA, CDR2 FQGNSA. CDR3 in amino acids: CASSPSVGRTNTGELFF. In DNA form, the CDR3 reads TGTGCCAGCAGCCCCTCCGTGGGGCGGACGAACACCGGGGAGCTGTTTTTT.

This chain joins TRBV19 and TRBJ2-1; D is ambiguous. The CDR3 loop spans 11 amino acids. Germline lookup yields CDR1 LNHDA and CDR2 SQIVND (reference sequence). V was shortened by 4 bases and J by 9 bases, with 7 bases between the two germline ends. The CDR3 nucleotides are TGTGCCAGTAGTACCCTAAGTGAGCAGTTCTTC. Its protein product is CASSTLSEQFF.

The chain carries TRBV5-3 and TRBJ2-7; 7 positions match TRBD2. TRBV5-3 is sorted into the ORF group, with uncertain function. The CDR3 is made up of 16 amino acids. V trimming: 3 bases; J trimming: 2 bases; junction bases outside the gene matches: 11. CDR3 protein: CARSSGLWGRAYEQYF. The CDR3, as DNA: TGTGCCAGAAGCTCGGGCCTATGGGGGAGGGCCTACGAGCAGTACTTC.